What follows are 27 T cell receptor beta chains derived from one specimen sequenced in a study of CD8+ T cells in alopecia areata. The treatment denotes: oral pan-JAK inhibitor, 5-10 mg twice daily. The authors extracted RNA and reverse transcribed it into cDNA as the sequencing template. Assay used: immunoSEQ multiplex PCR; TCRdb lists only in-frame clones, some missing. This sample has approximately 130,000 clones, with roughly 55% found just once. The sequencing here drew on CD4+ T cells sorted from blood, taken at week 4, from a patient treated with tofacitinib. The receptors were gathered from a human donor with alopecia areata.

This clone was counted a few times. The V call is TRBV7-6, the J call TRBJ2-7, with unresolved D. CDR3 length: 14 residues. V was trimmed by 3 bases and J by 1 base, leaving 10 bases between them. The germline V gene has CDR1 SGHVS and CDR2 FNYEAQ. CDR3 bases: TGTGCCAGCAGCTTCTCTAGACAATCCTACGAGCAGTACTTC. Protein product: CASSFSRQSYEQYF.

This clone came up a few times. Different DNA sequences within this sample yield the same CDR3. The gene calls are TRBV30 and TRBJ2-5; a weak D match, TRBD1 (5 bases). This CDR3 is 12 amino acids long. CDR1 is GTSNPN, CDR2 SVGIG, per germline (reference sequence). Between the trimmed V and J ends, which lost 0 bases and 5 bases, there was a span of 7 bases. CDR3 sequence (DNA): TGTGCCTGGAGTGTACGACAGGAGACCCAGTACTTC. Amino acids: CAWSVRQETQYF.

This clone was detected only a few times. This CDR3 is CSVTTTGLNQPQHF. CDR3 nucleotide sequence: TGCAGCGTTACCACGACAGGACTCAATCAGCCCCAGCATTTT. The rearrangement links TRBV29-1 to TRBJ1-5; D is possibly TRBD1 (6 bases). Deletions cut 5 bases from V and 3 bases from J, with 14 bases between. Germline V lookup: CDR1 SQVTM, CDR2 ANQGSEA. CDR3 length: 14 residues. The variable domain in full, with the rest retrieved from reference TRBV29-1 and TRBJ1-5, is SAVISQKPSRDICQRGTSLTIQCQVDSQVTMMFWYRQQPGQSLTLIATANQGSEATYESGFVIDKFPISRPNLTFSTLTVSNMSPEDSSIYLCSVTTTGLNQPQHFGDGTRLSIL.

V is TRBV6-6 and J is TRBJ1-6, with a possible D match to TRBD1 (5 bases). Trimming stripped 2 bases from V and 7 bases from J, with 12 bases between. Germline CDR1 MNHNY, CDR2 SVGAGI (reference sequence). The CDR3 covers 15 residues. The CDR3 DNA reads TGTGCCAGCAGTTACGGGCAGGGAAAAAATTCACCCCTCCACTTT. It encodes CASSYGQGKNSPLHF.

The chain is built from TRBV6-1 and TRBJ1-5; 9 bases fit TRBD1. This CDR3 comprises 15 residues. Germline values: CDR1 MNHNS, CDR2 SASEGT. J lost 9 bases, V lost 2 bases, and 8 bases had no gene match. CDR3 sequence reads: CASSESGTGTRPQHF. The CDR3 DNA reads TGTGCCAGCAGTGAATCTGGGACAGGGACTCGGCCCCAGCATTTT.

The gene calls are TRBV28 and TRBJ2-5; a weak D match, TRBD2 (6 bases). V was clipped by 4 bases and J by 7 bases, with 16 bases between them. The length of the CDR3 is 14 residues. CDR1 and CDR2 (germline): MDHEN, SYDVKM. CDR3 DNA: TGTGCCAGCAGTTCCACAAGCAGGAGGGGGACCCAGTACTTC. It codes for CASSSTSRRGTQYF.

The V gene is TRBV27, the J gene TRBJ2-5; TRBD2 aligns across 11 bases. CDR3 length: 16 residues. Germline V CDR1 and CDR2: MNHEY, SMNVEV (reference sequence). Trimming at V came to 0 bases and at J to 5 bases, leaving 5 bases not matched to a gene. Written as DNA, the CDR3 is TGTGCCAGCAGTTTATCGTTGACTAGCGGGGTGGAGACCCAGTACTTC. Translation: CASSLSLTSGVETQYF.

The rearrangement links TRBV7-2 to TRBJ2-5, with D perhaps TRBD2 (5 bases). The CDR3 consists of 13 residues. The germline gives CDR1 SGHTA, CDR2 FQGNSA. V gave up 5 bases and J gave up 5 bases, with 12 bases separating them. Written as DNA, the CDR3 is TGTGCCAGCAGCCCTCGGGGATGGGAGACCCAGTACTTC. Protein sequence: CASSPRGWETQYF.

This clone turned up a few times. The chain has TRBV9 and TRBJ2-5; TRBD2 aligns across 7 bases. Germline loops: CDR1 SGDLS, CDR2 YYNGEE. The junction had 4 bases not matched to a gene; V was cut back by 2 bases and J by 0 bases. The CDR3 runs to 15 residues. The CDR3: CASSVGSGYQETQYF. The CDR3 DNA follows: TGTGCCAGCAGCGTTGGTAGCGGGTACCAAGAGACCCAGTACTTC.

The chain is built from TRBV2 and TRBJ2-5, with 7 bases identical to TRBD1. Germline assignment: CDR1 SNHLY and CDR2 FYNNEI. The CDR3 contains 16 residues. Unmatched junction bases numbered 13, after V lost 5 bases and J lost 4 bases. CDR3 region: CASSPDRGWTGETQYF. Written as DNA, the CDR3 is TGTGCCAGCAGTCCTGACAGAGGGTGGACAGGAGAGACCCAGTACTTC. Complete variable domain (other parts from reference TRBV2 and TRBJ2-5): EPEVTQTPSHQVTQMGQEVILRCVPISNHLYFYWYRQILGQKVEFLVSFYNNEISEKSEIFDDQFSVERPDGSNFTLKIRSTKLEDSAMYFCASSPDRGWTGETQYFGPGTRLLVL.

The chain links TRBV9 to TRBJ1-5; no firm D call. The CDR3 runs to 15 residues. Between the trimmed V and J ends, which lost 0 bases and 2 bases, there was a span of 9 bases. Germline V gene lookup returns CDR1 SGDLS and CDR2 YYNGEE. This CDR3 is CASSVGGQGNQPQHF. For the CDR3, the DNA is TGTGCCAGCAGCGTAGGGGGTCAGGGCAATCAGCCCCAGCATTTT.

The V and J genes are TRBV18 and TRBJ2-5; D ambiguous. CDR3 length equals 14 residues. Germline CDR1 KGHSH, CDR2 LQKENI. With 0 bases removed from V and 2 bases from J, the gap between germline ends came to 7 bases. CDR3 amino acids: CASSPPSEQETQYF. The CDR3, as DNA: TGTGCCAGCTCACCACCGTCAGAACAAGAGACCCAGTACTTC.

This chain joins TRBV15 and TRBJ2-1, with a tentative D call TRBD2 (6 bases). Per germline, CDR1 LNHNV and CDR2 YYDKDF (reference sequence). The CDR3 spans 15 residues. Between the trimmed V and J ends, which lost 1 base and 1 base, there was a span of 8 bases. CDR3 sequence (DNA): TGTGCCACCAGCAGAGGGCGGGAATCCTACAATGAGCAGTTCTTC. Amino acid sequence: CATSRGRESYNEQFF.

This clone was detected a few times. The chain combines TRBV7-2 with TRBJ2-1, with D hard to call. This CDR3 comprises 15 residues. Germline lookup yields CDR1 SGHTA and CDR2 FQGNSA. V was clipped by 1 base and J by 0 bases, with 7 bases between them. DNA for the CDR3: TGTGCCAGCAGCTTAGTGGCAGACTCCTACAATGAGCAGTTCTTC. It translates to CASSLVADSYNEQFF.

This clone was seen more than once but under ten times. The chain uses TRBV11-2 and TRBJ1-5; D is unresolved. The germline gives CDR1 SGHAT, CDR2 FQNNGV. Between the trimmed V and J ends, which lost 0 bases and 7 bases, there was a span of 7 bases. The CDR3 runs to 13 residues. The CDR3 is CASSLDAGQPQHF. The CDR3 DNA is TGTGCCAGCAGCTTAGACGCGGGACAGCCCCAGCATTTT.

The CDR3 region is CATSRDRVTGELFF. CDR3 DNA: TGTGCCACCAGCAGAGATAGAGTGACCGGGGAGCTGTTTTTT. J is TRBJ2-2 and V is TRBV15; D call uncertain. V lost 0 bases and J lost 5, with 7 bases in between. This CDR3 region has 14 residues. Per the germline V gene, CDR1 is LNHNV and CDR2 is YYDKDF (reference sequence).

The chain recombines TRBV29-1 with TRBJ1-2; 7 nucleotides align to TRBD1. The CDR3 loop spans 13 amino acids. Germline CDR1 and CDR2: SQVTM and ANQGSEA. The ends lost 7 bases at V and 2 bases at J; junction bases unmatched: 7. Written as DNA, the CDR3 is TGCAGCGCTGACACACAGGGGAACTATGGCTACACCTTC. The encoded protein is CSADTQGNYGYTF.

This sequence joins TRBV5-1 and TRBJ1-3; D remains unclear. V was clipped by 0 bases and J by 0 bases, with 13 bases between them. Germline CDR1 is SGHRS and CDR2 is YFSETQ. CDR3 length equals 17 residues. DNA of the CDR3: TGCGCCAGCAGCTTGGAGGGATACTCCGACTCTGGAAACACCATATATTTT. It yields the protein CASSLEGYSDSGNTIYF.

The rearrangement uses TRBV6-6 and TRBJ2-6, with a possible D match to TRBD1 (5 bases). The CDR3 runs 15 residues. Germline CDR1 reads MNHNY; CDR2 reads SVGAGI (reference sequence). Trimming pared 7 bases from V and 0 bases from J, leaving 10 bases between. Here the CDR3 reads CASTEDSSGANVLTF. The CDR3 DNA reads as TGTGCCAGCACCGAAGACAGCTCTGGGGCCAACGTCCTGACTTTC.

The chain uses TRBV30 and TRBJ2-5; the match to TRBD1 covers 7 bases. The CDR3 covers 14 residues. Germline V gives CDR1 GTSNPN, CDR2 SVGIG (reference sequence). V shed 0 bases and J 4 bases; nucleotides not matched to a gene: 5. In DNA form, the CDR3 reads TGTGCCTGGAGTGTGGTGAGGGGGCGAGAGACCCAGTACTTC. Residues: CAWSVVRGRETQYF. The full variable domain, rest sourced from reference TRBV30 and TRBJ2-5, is SQTIHQWPATLVQPVGSPLSLECTVEGTSNPNLYWYRQAAGRGLQLLFYSVGIGQISSEVPQNLSASRPQDRQFILSSKKLLLSDSGFYLCAWSVVRGRETQYFGPGTRLLVL.

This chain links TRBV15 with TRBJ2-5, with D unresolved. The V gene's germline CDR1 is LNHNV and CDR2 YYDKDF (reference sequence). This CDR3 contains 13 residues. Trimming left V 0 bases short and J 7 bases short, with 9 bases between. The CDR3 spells CATSRDQSGTQYF. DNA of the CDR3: TGTGCCACCAGCAGAGATCAATCCGGGACCCAGTACTTC.

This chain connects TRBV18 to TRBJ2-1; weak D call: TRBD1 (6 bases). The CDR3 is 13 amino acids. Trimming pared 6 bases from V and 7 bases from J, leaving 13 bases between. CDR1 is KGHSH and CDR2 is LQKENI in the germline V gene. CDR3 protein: CASSGAGRNEQFF. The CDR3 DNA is TGTGCCAGCTCGGGGGCAGGGCGGAATGAGCAGTTCTTC.

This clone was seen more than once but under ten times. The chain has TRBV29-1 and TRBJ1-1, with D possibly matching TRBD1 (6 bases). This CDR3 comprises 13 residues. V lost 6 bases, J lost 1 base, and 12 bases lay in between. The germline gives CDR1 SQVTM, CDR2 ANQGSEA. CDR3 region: CSVRGHRNTEAFF. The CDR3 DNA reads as TGCAGCGTCCGGGGACATCGGAACACTGAAGCTTTCTTT.

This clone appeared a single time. The DNA of the CDR3 is TGTGCCATCAGTGAATACAGGGGGAATCAGCCCCAGCATTTT. This encodes CAISEYRGNQPQHF. V and J are TRBV10-3 and TRBJ1-5; 8 positions match TRBD1. The CDR3 has 14 residues. CDR1 and CDR2 (germline): ENHRY, SYGVKD. The V segment lost 3 bases and the J segment 4 bases; nucleotides outside the gene matches: 2.

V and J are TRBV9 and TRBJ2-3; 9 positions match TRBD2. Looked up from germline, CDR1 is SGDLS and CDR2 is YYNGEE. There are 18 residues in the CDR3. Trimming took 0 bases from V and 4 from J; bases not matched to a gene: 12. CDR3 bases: TGTGCCAGCAGCGTAGGAGCGAGAGCGGGGGGCCGGGCAGATACGCAGTATTTT. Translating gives CASSVGARAGGRADTQYF. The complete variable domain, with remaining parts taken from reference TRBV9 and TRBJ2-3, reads DSGVTQTPKHLITATGQRVTLRCSPRSGDLSVYWYQQSLDQGLQFLIQYYNGEERAKGNILERFSAQQFPDLHSELNLSSLELGDSALYFCASSVGARAGGRADTQYFGPGTRLTVL.

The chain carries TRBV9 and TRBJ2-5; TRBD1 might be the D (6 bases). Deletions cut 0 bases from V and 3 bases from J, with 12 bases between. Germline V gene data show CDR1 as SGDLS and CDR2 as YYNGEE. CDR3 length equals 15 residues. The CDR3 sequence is CASSVAPDSKETQYF. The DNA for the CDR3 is TGTGCCAGCAGCGTAGCCCCGGACAGTAAAGAGACCCAGTACTTC.

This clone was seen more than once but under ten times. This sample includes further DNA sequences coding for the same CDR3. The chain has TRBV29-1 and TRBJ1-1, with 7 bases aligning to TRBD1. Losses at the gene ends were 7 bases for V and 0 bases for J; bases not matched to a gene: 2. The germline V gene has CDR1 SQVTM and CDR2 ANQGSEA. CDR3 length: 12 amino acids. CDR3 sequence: CSAGTVNTEAFF. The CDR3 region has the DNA TGCAGCGCCGGGACAGTGAACACTGAAGCTTTCTTT.